Each of the 21 T cell receptor beta chains below was sequenced from the same sample in a study of shared clonotypes between healthy human individuals. Sequencing was performed with immunoSEQ multiplex PCR; in TCRdb, only in-frame clones are kept and a portion is missing. The table shows roughly 2.5 million clones, with approximately 94% occurring only once. The sample consisted of naive CD4+ T cells sorted from blood. As for subset: CD45RA+ positively selected. All receptors come from a man in his late teens or twenties in good health.

The chain recombines TRBV4-1 with TRBJ1-1; D call uncertain. The CDR3 totals 13 residues. V lost 2 bases, J lost 8 bases, and 12 bases lay in between. Per the germline V gene, CDR1 is MGHRA and CDR2 is YSYEKL. The CDR3 nucleotides read TGCGCCAGCAGCCAATTCCACGGACTCGAAGCTTTCTTT. Translation: CASSQFHGLEAFF.

The rearrangement uses TRBV10-3 and TRBJ2-2, with TRBD1 as a possible D gene (5 bases). The CDR3 is 14 amino acids. Trimming pared 10 bases from V and 7 bases from J, leaving 19 bases between. The germline gives CDR1 ENHRY, CDR2 SYGVKD. The CDR3 DNA reads as TGTGCCACCCAGTCGGGTCAGGGCCTCGGGGAGCTGTTTTTT. It codes for CATQSGQGLGELFF.

The chain has TRBV2 and TRBJ2-7; 9 bases line up with TRBD1. Germline lookup yields CDR1 SNHLY and CDR2 FYNNEI. The V and J ends lost 4 bases and 2 bases, in that order; junction bases with no gene match: 3. The length of the CDR3 is 14 residues. Here the CDR3 reads CASSANRGPYEQYF. CDR3 sequence (DNA): TGTGCCAGCAGTGCAAACAGGGGGCCCTACGAGCAGTACTTC.

The chain carries TRBV9 and TRBJ1-2, with TRBD1 identical over 11 bases. Germline values: CDR1 SGDLS, CDR2 YYNGEE. This CDR3 comprises 15 residues. After removal of 3 bases from V and 7 bases from J, the junction contained 8 bases not matched to a gene. The CDR3 reads CASSAGDRGNFGYTF. CDR3 in DNA: TGTGCCAGCAGCGCGGGGGACAGGGGGAATTTTGGCTACACCTTC.

V and J are TRBV18 and TRBJ1-6; D is perhaps TRBD1 (6 bases). Germline CDR1 KGHSH, CDR2 LQKENI. This CDR3 comprises 16 residues. Trimming removed 3 bases at V and 6 bases at J, with 15 bases between. In DNA form, the CDR3 reads TGTGCCAGCTCACCCGAATCAGGGGTTTTTAATTCACCCCTCCACTTT. Amino acids: CASSPESGVFNSPLHF. Full variable domain (missing parts from reference TRBV18 and TRBJ1-6): NAGVMQNPRHLVRRRGQEARLRCSPMKGHSHVYWYRQLPEEGLKFMVYLQKENIIDESGMPKERFSAEFPKEGPSILRIQQVVRGDSAAYFCASSPESGVFNSPLHFGNGTRLTVT.

The chain carries TRBV6-1 and TRBJ1-6; a possible D gene is TRBD1 (6 bases). This CDR3 is built from 16 residues. Trimming removed 2 bases at V and 6 bases at J, with 14 bases between. CDR1 is MNHNS, CDR2 SASEGT, per germline. CDR3 in amino acids: CASSENPGQFNSPLHF. CDR3 DNA sequence: TGTGCCAGCAGTGAAAACCCCGGACAGTTTAATTCACCCCTCCACTTT.

This clone was detected only once. This chain uses TRBV29-1 with TRBJ2-3; D remains unclear. This CDR3 is 10 amino acids long. The germline V gene encodes CDR1 SQVTM and CDR2 ANQGSEA. The V and J ends lost 7 bases and 6 bases respectively, with 8 bases between them. CDR3 sequence: CSAAGDTQYF. CDR3 bases: TGCAGCGCGGCCGGGGATACGCAGTATTTT.

This chain links TRBV2 with TRBJ2-7; a possible D gene is TRBD1 (5 bases). The CDR3 is 15 residues long. The V gene lost 1 base and the J gene lost 2 bases, with 12 bases spanning the gap. Germline CDR1 reads SNHLY; CDR2 reads FYNNEI. The DNA of the CDR3 is TGTGCCAGCAGTGAAGGACAGCCTGTGACCTACGAGCAGTACTTC. Translating gives CASSEGQPVTYEQYF.

A single count supports this clone. This chain joins TRBV10-2 and TRBJ2-7; D is unresolved. Between the trimmed V and J ends, which lost 0 bases and 3 bases, there was a span of 9 bases. Per the germline V gene, CDR1 is WSHSY and CDR2 is SAAADI. The CDR3 totals 14 residues. The DNA of the CDR3 is TGCGCCAGCAGTGAGTCGTTAGGGATCTACGAGCAGTACTTC. Its protein product is CASSESLGIYEQYF.

A word on this clone: Other DNA sequences from this sample encode an identical CDR3 as well. V gene TRBV28 combines with J gene TRBJ2-7; perhaps D is TRBD1 or TRBD2 (5 bases each). The CDR3 sequence is 14 residues long. V was pared by 6 bases and J by 1 base, with 13 bases between. The germline gives CDR1 MDHEN, CDR2 SYDVKM. CDR3 sequence reads: CASSLPGPSYEQYF. In nucleotides, the CDR3 is TGTGCCAGCAGCCTTCCGGGGCCGTCCTACGAGCAGTACTTC.

The chain recombines TRBV5-1 with TRBJ2-2; possibly TRBD2 for D (6 bases). Germline CDR1 and CDR2: SGHRS and YFSETQ. The CDR3 runs 15 residues. V lost 0 bases and J 7 bases, leaving 13 bases between the germline ends. CDR3 loop: CASSLVFGSGGELFF. The CDR3 DNA reads as TGCGCCAGCAGCTTGGTATTCGGGAGTGGCGGGGAGCTGTTTTTT.

The chain couples TRBV2 to TRBJ1-4; the D is unclear. Trimming shortened V by 0 bases and J by 7 bases, and 9 bases separated the two germline ends. From germline, CDR1 is SNHLY and CDR2 FYNNEI. This CDR3 is built from 14 residues. CDR3 region: CASSEARSGEKLFF. CDR3 nucleotides: TGTGCCAGCAGTGAAGCGCGGTCCGGTGAAAAACTGTTTTTT. The variable domain in full, completed from reference TRBV2 and TRBJ1-4, reads EPEVTQTPSHQVTQMGQEVILRCVPISNHLYFYWYRQILGQKVEFLVSFYNNEISEKSEIFDDQFSVERPDGSNFTLKIRSTKLEDSAMYFCASSEARSGEKLFFGSGTQLSVL.

This rearrangement joins TRBV5-1 to TRBJ2-7, with 9 bases identical to TRBD1. CDR1 is SGHRS and CDR2 is YFSETQ in the germline V gene. The junction had 8 bases not matched to a gene; V was cut back by 1 base and J by 6 bases. The CDR3 covers 15 residues. CDR3 region: CASSLTRQGGGEQYF. CDR3 nucleotides: TGCGCCAGCAGCTTGACGAGACAGGGGGGCGGCGAGCAGTACTTC.

CDR3 amino acids: CASSSIGGGTEAFF. The CDR3 region has the DNA TGTGCCAGCAGTTCCATAGGGGGCGGCACTGAAGCTTTCTTT. The chain carries TRBV6-5 and TRBJ1-1; TRBD1 agrees at 7 bases. After removal of 4 bases from V and 4 bases from J, the junction contained 6 bases not matched to a gene. Germline-derived CDR1 and CDR2 are MNHEY and SVGAGI. This CDR3 comprises 14 residues.

In this sample, this clone turned up a few times. The chain employs TRBV7-9 and TRBJ2-7, with 9 bases identical to TRBD1. The junction had 10 bases not matched to a gene; V was cut back by 5 bases and J by 2 bases. Germline values: CDR1 SEHNR, CDR2 FQNEAQ (reference sequence). This CDR3 has 16 residues. CDR3 DNA: TGTGCCAGCAGCGCCAGAGGTGGGGACAGGGCCTACGAGCAGTACTTC. Translating gives CASSARGGDRAYEQYF.

The V call is TRBV11-2, the J call TRBJ2-1; perhaps TRBD1 as D (6 bases). CDR3 length equals 18 residues. V was pared by 7 bases and J by 8 bases, with 30 bases between. Germline loops: CDR1 SGHAT, CDR2 FQNNGV. Here the CDR3 DNA reads TGTGCCAGCACCAGCGACGGGGACCCGACAGGCCGTCTCCATGAGCAGTTCTTC. Its translation: CASTSDGDPTGRLHEQFF.

This chain joins TRBV6-1 and TRBJ2-7; 12 bases agree with TRBD2. Germline CDR1 MNHNS, CDR2 SASEGT. With 4 bases clipped from V and 3 bases from J, the junction kept 1 base outside the gene matches. The CDR3 spans 14 residues. Written as DNA, the CDR3 is TGTGCCAGCAGTGTACTAGCGGGGGGCTACGAGCAGTACTTC. It translates to CASSVLAGGYEQYF.

V and J are TRBV6-6 and TRBJ2-3; D is uncertain. The germline CDR1 and CDR2 sequences are MNHNY and SVGAGI (reference sequence). This CDR3 is built from 14 residues. V was pared by 7 bases and J by 1 base, with 12 bases between. CDR3 in DNA: TGTGCCAGCAATCACCCCGCCGGCACAGATACGCAGTATTTT. Protein: CASNHPAGTDTQYF.

About this clone itself: Other DNA sequences in the sample encode the same CDR3. This sequence joins TRBV5-8 and TRBJ2-1; TRBD2 matches at 11 bases. With 3 bases clipped from V and 4 bases from J, the junction kept 3 bases outside the gene matches. Germline assignment: CDR1 SGHTS and CDR2 YDEGEE. CDR3 length: 15 residues. The CDR3, as DNA: TGTGCCAGCAGCTCCGGGACTAGCGGTTACAATGAGCAGTTCTTC. Encoded protein: CASSSGTSGYNEQFF.

V is TRBV5-1 and J is TRBJ2-3; D remains unclear. Germline assignment: CDR1 SGHRS and CDR2 YFSETQ. The CDR3 totals 13 residues. The ends were cut back, 3 bases at V and 4 bases at J, with 9 bases in the middle. The CDR3 sequence: CASSSSDADTQYF. CDR3 DNA sequence: TGCGCCAGCAGCTCAAGCGATGCAGATACGCAGTATTTT. The whole variable domain, remainder taken from reference TRBV5-1 and TRBJ2-3, is KAGVTQTPRYLIKTRGQQVTLSCSPISGHRSVSWYQQTPGQGLQFLFEYFSETQRNKGNFPGRFSGRQFSNSRSEMNVSTLELGDSALYLCASSSSDADTQYFGPGTRLTVL.

This chain links TRBV25-1 with TRBJ2-7, with 8 bases matching TRBD1. CDR1 is MGHDK, CDR2 SYGVNS, per germline. With 4 bases clipped from V and 2 bases from J, the junction kept 1 base outside the gene matches. This CDR3 is built from 13 residues. CDR3 in DNA: TGTGCCAGCAGTGGGACAGGGCCCTACGAGCAGTACTTC. Its protein product is CASSGTGPYEQYF.